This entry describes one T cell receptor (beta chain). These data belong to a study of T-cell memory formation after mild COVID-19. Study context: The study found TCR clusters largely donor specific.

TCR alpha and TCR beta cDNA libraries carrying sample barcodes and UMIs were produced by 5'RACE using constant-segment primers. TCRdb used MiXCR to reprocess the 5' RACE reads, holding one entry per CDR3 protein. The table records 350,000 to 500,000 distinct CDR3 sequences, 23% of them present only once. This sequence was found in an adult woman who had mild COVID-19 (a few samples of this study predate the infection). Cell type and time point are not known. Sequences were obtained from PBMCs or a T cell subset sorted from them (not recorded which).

CDR3 residues: CASSGDRTNYGYTF. The CDR3 DNA is TGTGCCAGCAGTGGGGACAGAACTAACTATGGCTACACCTTC. This chain uses TRBV12-3 or TRBV12-4 with TRBJ1-2, with 7 bases fitting TRBD1. With V trimmed by 5 bases and J by 0 bases, 3 bases remained unmatched. The CDR3 has 14 amino acids.